This T cell receptor beta chain was documented in a study of T-cell reconstitution after alpha-beta-depleted transplantation in children. Preparation of the TCRbeta library was carried out with unique molecular identifiers. TCRdb itself ran the PCR reads through MiXCR, one entry per CDR3 protein. The table has approximately 500,000 distinct CDR3 sequences, roughly a tenth seen once. Germline CDR1 and CDR2: SGHRS and YFSETQ. This CDR3 is built from 15 residues. V was clipped by 0 bases and J by 6 bases, with 15 bases between them. This clonotype has a count of ten or more. This clonotype originated in a child aged 2 to 10 with inherited bone marrow failure, due to receive a stem cell transplant. This sequence joins TRBV5-1 and TRBJ1-1; D ambiguous. Material: PBMCs, obtained before TCRalphabeta/CD19-depleted stem cell transplant. The CDR3 DNA is TGCGCCAGCAGCTTGGAGACGGGAGAGATGGCTGAAGCTTTCTTT. It translates to CASSLETGEMAEAFF.